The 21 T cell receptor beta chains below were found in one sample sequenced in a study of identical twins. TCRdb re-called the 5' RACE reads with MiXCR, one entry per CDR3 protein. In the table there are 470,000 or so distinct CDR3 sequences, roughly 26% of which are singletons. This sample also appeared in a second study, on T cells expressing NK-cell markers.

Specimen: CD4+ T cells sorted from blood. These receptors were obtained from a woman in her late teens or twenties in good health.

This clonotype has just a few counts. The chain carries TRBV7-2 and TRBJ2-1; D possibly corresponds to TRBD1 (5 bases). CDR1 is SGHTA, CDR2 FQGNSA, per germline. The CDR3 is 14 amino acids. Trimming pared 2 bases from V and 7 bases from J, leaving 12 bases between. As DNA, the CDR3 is TGTGCCAGCAGCTTATCATGGAAGGGGAATGAGCAGTTCTTC. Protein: CASSLSWKGNEQFF.

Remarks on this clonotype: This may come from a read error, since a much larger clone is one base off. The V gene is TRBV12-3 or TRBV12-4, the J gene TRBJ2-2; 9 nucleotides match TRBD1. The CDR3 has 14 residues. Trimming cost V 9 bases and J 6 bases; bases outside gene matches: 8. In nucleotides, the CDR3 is TGTGCCAGAAGCCGGGACAGGGAAGCCGGGGAGCTGTTTTTT. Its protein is CARSRDREAGELFF.

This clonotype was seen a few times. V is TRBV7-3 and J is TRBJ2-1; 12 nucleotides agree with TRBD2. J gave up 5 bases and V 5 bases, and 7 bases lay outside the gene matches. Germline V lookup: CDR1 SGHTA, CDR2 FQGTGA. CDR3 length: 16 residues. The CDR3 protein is CASSPRTSGTNNEQFF. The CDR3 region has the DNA TGTGCCAGCAGCCCGCGGACTAGCGGGACCAACAATGAGCAGTTCTTC. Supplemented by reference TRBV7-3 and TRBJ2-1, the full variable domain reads GAGVSQTPSNKVTEKGKYVELRCDPISGHTALYWYRQSLGQGPEFLIYFQGTGAADDSGLPNDRFFAVRPEGSVSTLKIQRTERGDSAVYLCASSPRTSGTNNEQFFGPGTRLTVL.

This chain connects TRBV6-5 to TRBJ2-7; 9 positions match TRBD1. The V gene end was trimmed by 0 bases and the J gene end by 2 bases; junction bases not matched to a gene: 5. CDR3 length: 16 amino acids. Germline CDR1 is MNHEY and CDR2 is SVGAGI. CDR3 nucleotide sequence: TGTGCCAGCAGTTACTCCCGGACAGGGGCTACCTACGAGCAGTACTTC. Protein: CASSYSRTGATYEQYF.

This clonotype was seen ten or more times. CDR3 bases: TGTGCCAGCAGTTTTGGTTCCTCAAACCCCATCTATAGCAATCAGCCCCAGCATTTT. Translated: CASSFGSSNPIYSNQPQHF. V usage is TRBV12-3 or TRBV12-4 and J usage is TRBJ1-5; D uncertain. This CDR3 is 19 amino acids long. V lost 3 bases to trimming and J lost 0 bases, with 21 bases between them.

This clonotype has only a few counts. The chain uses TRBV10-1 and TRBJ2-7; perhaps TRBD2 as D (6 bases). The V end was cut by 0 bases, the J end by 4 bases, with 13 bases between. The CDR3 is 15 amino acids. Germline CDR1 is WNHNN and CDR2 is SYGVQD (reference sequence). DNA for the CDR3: TGCGCCAGCAGTGAGTCGGGGGGTCGCCGTTACGAGCAGTACTTC. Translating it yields CASSESGGRRYEQYF.

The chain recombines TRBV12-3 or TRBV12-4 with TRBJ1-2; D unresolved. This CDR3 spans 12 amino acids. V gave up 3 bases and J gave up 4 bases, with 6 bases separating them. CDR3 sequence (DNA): TGTGCCAGCAGTTTCGGCCTCTATGGCTACACCTTC. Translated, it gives CASSFGLYGYTF.

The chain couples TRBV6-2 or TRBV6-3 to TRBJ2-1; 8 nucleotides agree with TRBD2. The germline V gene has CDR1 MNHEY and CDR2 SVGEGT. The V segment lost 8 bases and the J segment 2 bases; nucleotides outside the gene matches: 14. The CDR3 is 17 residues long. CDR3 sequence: CASGPQSGGPPYNEQFF. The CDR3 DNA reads TGTGCCAGCGGTCCCCAGAGCGGGGGCCCTCCCTACAATGAGCAGTTCTTC.

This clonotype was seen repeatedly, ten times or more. The CDR3 coding sequence is TGCGCCAGCAGTGCAGGGACTAGCTCCTACAATGAGCAGTTCTTC. Protein sequence: CASSAGTSSYNEQFF. The chain joins TRBV10-2 to TRBJ2-1; 8 nucleotides match TRBD2. With V trimmed by 4 bases and J by 0 bases, 2 bases remained unmatched. Per the germline V gene, CDR1 is WSHSY and CDR2 is SAAADI. The CDR3 has 15 amino acids.

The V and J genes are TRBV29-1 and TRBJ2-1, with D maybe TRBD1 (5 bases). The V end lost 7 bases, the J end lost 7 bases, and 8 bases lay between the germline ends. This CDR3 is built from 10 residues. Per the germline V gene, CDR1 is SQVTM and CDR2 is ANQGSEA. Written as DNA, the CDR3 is TGCAGCGGTACAGGTAATGAGCAGTTCTTC. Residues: CSGTGNEQFF.

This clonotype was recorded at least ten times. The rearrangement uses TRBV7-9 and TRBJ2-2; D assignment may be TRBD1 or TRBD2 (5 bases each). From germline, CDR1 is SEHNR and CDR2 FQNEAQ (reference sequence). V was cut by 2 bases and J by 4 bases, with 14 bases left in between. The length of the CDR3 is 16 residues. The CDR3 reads CASSLRDLSGTGELFF. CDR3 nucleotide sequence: TGTGCCAGCAGCTTAAGGGACCTGTCGGGCACCGGGGAGCTGTTTTTT.

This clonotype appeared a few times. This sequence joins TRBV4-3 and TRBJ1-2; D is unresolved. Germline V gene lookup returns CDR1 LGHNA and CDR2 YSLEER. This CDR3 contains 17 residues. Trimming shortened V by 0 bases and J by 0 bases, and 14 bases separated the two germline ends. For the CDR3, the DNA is TGCGCCAGCAGCCAAGATTTTAAGGGTCTAGCTAACTATGGCTACACCTTC. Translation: CASSQDFKGLANYGYTF.

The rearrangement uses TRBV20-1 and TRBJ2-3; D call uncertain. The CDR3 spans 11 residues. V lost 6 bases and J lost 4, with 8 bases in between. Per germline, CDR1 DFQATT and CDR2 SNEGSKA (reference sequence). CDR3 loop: CSATKPDTQYF. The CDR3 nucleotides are TGCAGTGCCACGAAACCAGATACGCAGTATTTT.

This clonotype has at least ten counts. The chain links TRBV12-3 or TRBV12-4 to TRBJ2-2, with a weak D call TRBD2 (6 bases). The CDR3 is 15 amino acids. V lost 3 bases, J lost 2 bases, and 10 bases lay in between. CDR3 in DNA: TGTGCCAGCAGTTTGGTAGCGGCTAACACCGGGGAGCTGTTTTTT. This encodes CASSLVAANTGELFF.

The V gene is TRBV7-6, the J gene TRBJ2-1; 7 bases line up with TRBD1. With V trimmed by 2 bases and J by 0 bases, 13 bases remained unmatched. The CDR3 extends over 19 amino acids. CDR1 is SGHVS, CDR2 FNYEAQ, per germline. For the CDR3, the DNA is TGTGCCAGCAGCTTATCCCTCTCCGGACAGGTCAGCTCCTACAATGAGCAGTTCTTC. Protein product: CASSLSLSGQVSSYNEQFF. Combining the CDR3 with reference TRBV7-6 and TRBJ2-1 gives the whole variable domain GAGVSQSPRYKVTKRGQDVALRCDPISGHVSLYWYRQALGQGPEFLTYFNYEAQQDKSGLPNDRFSAERPEGSISTLTIQRTEQRDSAMYRCASSLSLSGQVSSYNEQFFGPGTRLTVL.

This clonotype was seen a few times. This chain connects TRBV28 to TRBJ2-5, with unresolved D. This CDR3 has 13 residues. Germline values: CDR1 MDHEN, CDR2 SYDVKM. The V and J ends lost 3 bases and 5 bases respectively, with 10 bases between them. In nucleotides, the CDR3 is TGTGCCAGCAGTTTTGCTCAGAGGGAGACCCAGTACTTC. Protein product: CASSFAQRETQYF. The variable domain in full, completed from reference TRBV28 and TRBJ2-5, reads DVKVTQSSRYLVKRTGEKVFLECVQDMDHENMFWYRQDPGLGLRLIYFSYDVKMKEKGDIPEGYSVSREKKERFSLILESASTNQTSMYLCASSFAQRETQYFGPGTRLLVL.

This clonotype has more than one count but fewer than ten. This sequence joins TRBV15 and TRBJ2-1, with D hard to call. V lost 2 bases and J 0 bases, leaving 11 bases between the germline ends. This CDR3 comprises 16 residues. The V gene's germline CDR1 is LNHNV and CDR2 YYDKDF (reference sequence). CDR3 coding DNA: TGTGCCACCAGCAGAAAAGCGCCGAGCTCCTACAATGAGCAGTTCTTC. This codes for CATSRKAPSSYNEQFF.

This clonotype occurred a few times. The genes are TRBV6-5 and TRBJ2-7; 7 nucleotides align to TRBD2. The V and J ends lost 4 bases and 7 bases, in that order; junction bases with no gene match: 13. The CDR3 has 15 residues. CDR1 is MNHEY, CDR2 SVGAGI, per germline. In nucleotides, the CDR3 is TGTGCCAGCAGTTTTGAGGCTAGCGGTATAAGGGAGCAGTACTTC. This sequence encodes CASSFEASGIREQYF.

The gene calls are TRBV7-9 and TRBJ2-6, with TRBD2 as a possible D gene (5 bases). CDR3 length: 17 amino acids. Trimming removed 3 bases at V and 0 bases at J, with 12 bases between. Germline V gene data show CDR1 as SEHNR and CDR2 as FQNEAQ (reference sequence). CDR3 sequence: CASSFGRGSSGANVLTF. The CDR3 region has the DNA TGTGCCAGCAGCTTTGGCCGAGGGAGCTCTGGGGCCAACGTCCTGACTTTC.

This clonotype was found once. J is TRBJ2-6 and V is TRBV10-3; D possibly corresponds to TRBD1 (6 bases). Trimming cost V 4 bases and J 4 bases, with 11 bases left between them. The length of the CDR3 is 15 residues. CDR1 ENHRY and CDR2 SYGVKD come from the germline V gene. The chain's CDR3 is CAISARGNGANVLTF. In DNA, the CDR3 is TGTGCCATCAGTGCCAGGGGAAACGGGGCCAACGTCCTGACTTTC.

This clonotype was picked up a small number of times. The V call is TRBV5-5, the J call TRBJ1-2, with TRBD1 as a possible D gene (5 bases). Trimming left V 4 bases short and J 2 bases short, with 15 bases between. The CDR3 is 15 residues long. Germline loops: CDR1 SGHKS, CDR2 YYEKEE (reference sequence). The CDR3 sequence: CASSLAVGDNYGYTF. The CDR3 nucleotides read TGTGCCAGCAGCCTGGCCGTGGGGGACAACTATGGCTACACCTTC.